This paragraph reports one TCR beta chain. The sample holds many counts of this clonotype. Its antigen remains unidentified. Base qualities are missing; no much larger clone stands one base away. The TCR beta CDR3 regions were amplified from RNA transcripts. The first round of RT-PCR for the TCR CDR3 was performed with the HTBI primer set and the Qiagen OneStep RT-PCR kit. Libraries were constructed in a second round of multiplex PCR, after which size selection and purification were carried out. Paired-end sequencing of the libraries was performed with 100 bp reads on an Illumina HiSeq2000. The paper's data handling went like this. SOAPnuke was used to process the raw data, with reads discarded if the reads contained adapters or uncalled bases, had a mean Phred below 15, or lacked an exact constant-primer or identifier match. COPE v1.2.5 was used to merge high-quality paired reads, and clonotypes were defined as unique nucleotide sequences. Clonotypes were aligned to IMGT TRBV, TRBD and TRBJ reference segments using MiTCR v1.1. Analysis was restricted to V-J combinations with a frequency above 0.0001, which covered roughly 99% of repertoires. The TCS score was defined as F50 (clonal expansion) divided by E x V (chaos), with BLOSUM62-based TCRdist calculated between CDR3 peptides within each V-J. Welch's t-statistics and random forest reduced some 510 V-J features to some 14, which were used in a naive Bayes classifier (R e1071). TCRdb reworked the public reads: Q25 trimming with fastp, MiXCR clone assembly, productive beta chains retained. Each record represents a unique CDR3 protein, reported with the most common genes and DNA among its rows. The V and J calls here are based on TCRdb, not the publication. Across this sample there are roughly 200,000 distinct CDR3 sequences, with about a sixth seen only once. The ten largest clones represent 35% to 50% of the sample.

The germline V gene yields SQVTM for CDR1 and ANQGSEA for CDR2. The CDR3 holds 13 amino acids from the cysteine to the phenylalanine. Just the 39-base CDR3 DNA is kept, in frame starting at base 1. V has 8 bases trimmed and J has 0 bases trimmed; junction bases matching no gene number 6. The data stem from a study of T cells in Graves' hyperthyroidism and ophthalmopathy (dated by TCRdb to about 2019). Background for the entire study: Peripheral blood samples were taken at initial diagnosis, before any treatment was given. In six Graves' hyperthyroidism patients, the study also compared T-cell repertoires from thyroid tissue with T-cell repertoires from blood. To identify distinguishing TCR V-J signatures, a discovery cohort of 100 patients was used, comprising 40 to 45 with Graves' ophthalmopathy and some 60 with stable Graves' hyperthyroidism. The 100 or so discovery patients were divided at random into training and test sets in a 7:3 ratio. Once sampling was done, hyperthyroidism patients were given methimazole at a starting dose of 30 mg daily, whereas ophthalmopathy patients were given high-dose intravenous methylprednisolone. The paper reports TCR Vbeta CDR3 sequencing of 140 or so peripheral blood samples: under 45 ophthalmopathy, some 80 hyperthyroidism and around 17 progressor patients. An independent validation cohort of 18 to 20 hyperthyroidism patients and about 16 patients who later progressed to ophthalmopathy tested prospective prediction of ophthalmopathy.

Stable Graves' hyperthyroidism was defined as no progression to ophthalmopathy during 18 months of follow-up. Hyperthyroidism patients were newly diagnosed, had a disease duration of under 2 months, and were aged 18 to 65 years. The study excluded patients with uncontrolled infections, other autoimmune diseases, pregnancy or lactation. Diagnoses were established on the basis of clinical symptoms, serum thyroxine and TRAb, thyroid ultrasound, and orbital computed tomography. PBMCs were isolated from about 9.1 ml of fresh peripheral blood by Ficoll-Paque density gradient centrifugation. Total RNA was extracted with Trizol reagent, and quality was checked on an Agilent 2100 Bioanalyzer. Here is what the overall study found, with its caveats: A model built on a 13 V-J signature distinguished ophthalmopathy from stable hyperthyroidism, reaching 87.88% sensitivity and about 81% specificity in cross-validation and 80%/75% in testing. Sample size was not statistically predetermined, and investigators were not blinded to group allocation. Most expanded thyroid clonotypes (frequency above 0.001) were also detected in blood, a finding suggesting that blood repertoires may reflect thyroid immune responses. During validation, the model predicted progression to ophthalmopathy a median of roughly six months ahead of onset, with more than 55% sensitivity and 72.22% specificity.

The clonotype comes from a middle-aged man with Graves' hyperthyroidism. The sequenced sample was blood. The chain was built from TRBV29-1 and TRBJ1-1, with 7 bases matching TRBD1. CDR3 loop: CSLRTGLNTEAFF. The nucleotide sequence reads TGCAGCCTTCGGACAGGCTTGAACACTGAAGCTTTCTTT. Beyond the CDR3, the reference TRBV29-1 and TRBJ1-1 genes provide the residues; the full variable domain reads: SAVISQKPSRDICQRGTSLTIQCQVDSQVTMMFWYRQQPGQSLTLIATANQGSEATYESGFVIDKFPISRPNLTFSTLTVSNMSPEDSSIYLCSLRTGLNTEAFFGQGTRLTVV.